Listed below are T cell receptor beta chains from one sample, sequenced in a study of CD8+ T cells in alopecia areata. Sequencing was performed with immunoSEQ multiplex PCR; in TCRdb, only in-frame clones are kept and a portion is missing. The sample contains around 120,000 clones, about 50% of which appear only once. The sample consisted of CD4+ T cells sorted from blood, taken at week 4, from a patient treated with tofacitinib. The receptors derive from a human donor with alopecia areata. CDR3s include the opening cysteine and the closing phenylalanine or tryptophan. A D gene is named only where the DNA matches it firmly. Some rows have no size entry. The others give once, few or many, or a class for an expanded clone.

V	J	size	D	CDR3	DNA
TRBV6-5	TRBJ2-7	.	TRBD1	CASRPGTDYEQYF	TGTGCCAGCAGACCCGGGACAGACTACGAGCAGTACTTC
TRBV29-1	TRBJ1-1	.	.	CSLGRLTEAFF	TGCAGTTTAGGACGGCTTACTGAAGCTTTCTTT
TRBV5-1	TRBJ2-1	.	.	CASIAGTNEQFF	TGCGCCAGCATCGCGGGGACCAATGAGCAGTTCTTC
TRBV7-9	TRBJ2-1	few	TRBD2	CASSRTSGRATNEQFF	TGTGCCAGCAGCCGGACTAGCGGGAGGGCCACCAATGAGCAGTTCTTC
TRBV27	TRBJ2-7	few	TRBD1	CASKSLGTGGGEQYF	TGTGCCAGCAAATCTTTAGGGACAGGGGGCGGCGAGCAGTACTTC
TRBV29-1	TRBJ2-7	.	.	CSVPGLYEQYF	TGCAGCGTCCCGGGCCTCTACGAGCAGTACTTC
TRBV29-1	TRBJ2-7	.	TRBD1	CSVATGLDPSYEQYF	TGCAGCGTAGCGACAGGGCTAGACCCCTCCTACGAGCAGTACTTC
TRBV5-1	TRBJ2-1	.	TRBD1	CASSWGQGWSNEQFF	TGCGCCAGCAGCTGGGGACAGGGGTGGAGTAATGAGCAGTTCTTC
TRBV29-1	TRBJ2-3	once	TRBD1	CSVHGTGDTDTQYF	TGCAGCGTACACGGGACAGGGGACACAGATACGCAGTATTTT
TRBV29-1	TRBJ1-2	few	TRBD1	CSAAGTGETTGYGYTF	TGCAGCGCTGCCGGGACAGGGGAGACGACCGGCTATGGCTACACCTTC
TRBV7-3	TRBJ2-4	.	TRBD2	CASSSGLAPYIQYF	TGTGCCAGCAGCTCAGGACTAGCGCCGTACATTCAGTACTTC
TRBV6-1	TRBJ2-4	once	TRBD1	CASSVPSGQHFQYF	TGTGCCAGCAGTGTTCCCTCGGGACAGCATTTTCAGTACTTC
TRBV5-6	TRBJ2-7	.	TRBD1	CASSEAAGGYEQYF	TGTGCCAGCAGCGAAGCAGCAGGGGGCTACGAGCAGTACTTC
TRBV30	TRBJ1-3	.	.	CAWSPVGLISGNTIYF	TGTGCCTGGAGTCCTGTGGGGCTGATCTCTGGAAACACCATATATTTT
TRBV30	TRBJ2-5	.	.	CAWSRDNQETQYF	TGTGCCTGGAGTAGGGACAACCAAGAGACCCAGTACTTC
TRBV30	TRBJ1-2	.	.	CAWSTLVGRTLNYGYTF	TGTGCCTGGAGTACACTTGTGGGCAGGACACTTAACTATGGCTACACCTTC
TRBV4-1	TRBJ2-1	.	.	CASSLSSQNNEQFF	TGCGCCAGCAGCCTATCCTCCCAAAACAATGAGCAGTTCTTC
TRBV5-1	TRBJ2-2	.	.	CASSLSSDLNTGELFF	TGCGCCAGCAGCCTCTCTAGCGACTTGAACACCGGGGAGCTGTTTTTT
TRBV30	TRBJ2-2	.	TRBD2	CACKSGTSGIGELFF	TGTGCCTGCAAATCCGGGACTAGCGGGATTGGGGAGCTGTTTTTT
TRBV5-4	TRBJ2-7	.	.	CASRLTGGPYEQYF	TGTGCCAGCAGACTGACAGGAGGGCCCTACGAGCAGTACTTC
TRBV9	TRBJ2-1	few	TRBD1	CASSLRQGATEQFF	TGTGCCAGCAGCTTGAGACAGGGGGCCACTGAGCAGTTCTTC
TRBV29-1	TRBJ2-7	.	TRBD1	CSVIGQGALYEQYF	TGCAGCGTTATCGGACAGGGGGCCCTCTACGAGCAGTACTTC
TRBV30	TRBJ1-1	once	.	CAWTIPWGRMNTEAFF	TGTGCCTGGACTATCCCTTGGGGGAGAATGAACACTGAAGCTTTCTTT
TRBV6-6	TRBJ2-3	.	TRBD2	CASTLSGGHGDTQYF	TGTGCCAGCACCTTAAGCGGGGGGCATGGAGATACGCAGTATTTT
TRBV30	TRBJ2-3	.	.	CAWIVGGADTQYF	TGTGCCTGGATAGTGGGAGGCGCAGATACGCAGTATTTT
TRBV30	TRBJ1-1	.	.	CAWKMGLNTEAFF	TGTGCCTGGAAAATGGGACTGAACACTGAAGCTTTCTTT
TRBV29-1	TRBJ1-2	.	.	CSHGEDGYTF	TGCAGCCACGGGGAGGACGGCTACACCTTC
TRBV4-1	TRBJ1-5	.	.	CASSQVPQGNQPQHF	TGCGCCAGCAGCCAAGTTCCACAGGGCAATCAGCCCCAGCATTTT
TRBV7-8	TRBJ2-5	.	.	CASSLRAETQYF	TGTGCCAGCAGCCTCCGGGCCGAGACCCAGTACTTC
TRBV6-5	TRBJ2-3	once	.	CASSSQGRTQYF	TGTGCCAGCAGTTCCCAGGGGCGTACGCAGTATTTT
TRBV30	TRBJ2-2	.	.	CAWRKRSPPVELFF	TGTGCCTGGAGGAAAAGGAGTCCACCGGTCGAGCTGTTTTTT
TRBV4-1	TRBJ2-7	.	.	CASSQVIAGAGYEQYF	TGCGCCAGCAGCCAAGTTATTGCAGGGGCTGGCTACGAGCAGTACTTC
TRBV29-1	TRBJ1-1	once	.	CSVVLGVSNTEAFF	TGCAGCGTTGTTCTCGGGGTTTCGAACACTGAAGCTTTCTTT
TRBV29-1	TRBJ2-5	.	.	CSVEGSESASWRGETQYF	TGCAGCGTTGAAGGGTCAGAATCCGCTTCGTGGAGGGGGGAGACCCAGTACTTC
TRBV19	TRBJ1-5	.	.	CASSIEAVDQPQHF	TGTGCCAGTAGTATTGAGGCTGTAGATCAGCCCCAGCATTTT
TRBV4-1	TRBJ2-1	.	.	CASSQVGGKRFF	TGCGCCAGCAGCCAAGTAGGTGGGAAAAGGTTCTTC
TRBV5-6	TRBJ1-3	many	.	CASSLQGTSGNTIYF	TGTGCCAGCAGCCTACAGGGCACCTCTGGAAACACCATATATTTT
TRBV27	TRBJ2-7	.	.	CASSRTRPSYEQYF	TGTGCCAGCAGCCGGACACGACCCTCCTACGAGCAGTACTTC
TRBV30	TRBJ1-1	few	TRBD1	CAWSTGTGGVGAFF	TGTGCCTGGAGTACCGGGACAGGGGGCGTTGGCGCTTTCTTT
TRBV30	TRBJ1-3	.	.	CAWRANIGASGNTIYF	TGTGCCTGGAGGGCAAACATCGGGGCCTCTGGAAACACCATATATTTT
TRBV15	TRBJ2-7	.	.	CATSRGWWGSSGEQYF	TGTGCCACCAGCAGAGGGTGGTGGGGCAGTTCGGGCGAGCAGTACTTC
TRBV14	TRBJ1-1	.	.	CASSQVTGNTEAFF	TGTGCCAGCAGCCAAGTGACAGGTAACACTGAAGCTTTCTTT
TRBV6-1	TRBJ2-5	.	.	CASSDRTALQETQYF	TGTGCCAGCAGTGACCGGACAGCACTCCAAGAGACCCAGTACTTC
TRBV29-1	TRBJ2-2	few	TRBD1	CSAYWDRGRTNTGELFF	TGCAGCGCTTACTGGGACAGGGGCCGCACGAACACCGGGGAGCTGTTTTTT
TRBV30	TRBJ2-1	.	TRBD1	CAWSRQGDEQFF	TGTGCCTGGAGTCGACAGGGGGATGAGCAGTTCTTC
TRBV4-1	TRBJ1-2	.	.	CASSPLGLYGYTF	TGCGCCAGCAGCCCCCTGGGGCTCTATGGCTACACCTTC